This entry lists 13 T cell receptor beta chains sequenced from one sample in a study of Graves' ophthalmopathy and Graves' hyperthyroidism. Transcripts of RNA were the source for amplifying TCR beta CDR3 regions. Investigators did first-round RT-PCR with HTBI primers, then second-round multiplex PCR. TCRdb processed the multiplex PCR reads anew with MiXCR; each CDR3 protein has one entry. The data contain about 500,000 distinct CDR3 sequences, about 35% of them seen just once; the ten biggest clones take up less than 4.5%. Input material: peripheral blood or thyroid tissue (not recorded which). The source is an adult man with Graves' hyperthyroidism.

On this clonotype: Just one base apart from a much larger clone, this may be a read error. The V and J genes are TRBV5-1 and TRBJ2-7; tentative D call: TRBD1 (5 bases). The V end lost 8 bases, the J end lost 2 bases, and 14 bases lay between the germline ends. Germline V gene sequence: CDR1 SGHRS, CDR2 YFSETQ. CDR3 length: 13 amino acids. The CDR3, as DNA: TGCGCCAGAAGCCAGTCACAGGCCTACGAGCAGTACTTC. As protein: CARSQSQAYEQYF.

The V call is TRBV10-2, the J call TRBJ2-5, with 7 bases matching TRBD1. Trimming took 6 bases from V and 13 from J; bases not matched to a gene: 14. The CDR3 spans 13 residues. CDR1 is WSHSY and CDR2 is SAAADI in the germline V gene. The CDR3: CASSSTGREKLYF. CDR3 nucleotide sequence: TGCGCCAGCAGCTCGACAGGGCGAGAAAAACTGTACTTC.

This chain connects TRBV6-5 to TRBJ2-2; the D gene is possibly TRBD2 (6 bases). Trimming took 5 bases from V and 11 from J, leaving 12 bases between them. The CDR3 loop spans 12 amino acids. Germline loops: CDR1 MNHEY, CDR2 SVGAGI. DNA of the CDR3: TGTGCCAGCAGTGGGGGGACTCTTGAGCTGTTTTTT. Translated: CASSGGTLELFF.

This sequence joins TRBV7-9 and TRBJ1-6; weak D call: TRBD1 (5 bases). The CDR3 runs 17 residues. V was shortened by 4 bases and J by 7 bases, with 20 bases between the two germline ends. Germline-derived CDR1 and CDR2 are SEHNR and FQNEAQ (reference sequence). DNA for the CDR3: TGTGCCAGCAGCTGGAGCCGATCCGGGACGGGAAATTCACCCCTCCACTTT. Its translation is CASSWSRSGTGNSPLHF.

This sequence joins TRBV27 and TRBJ2-5, with 12 bases fitting TRBD1. The CDR3 consists of 14 residues. Germline loops: CDR1 MNHEY, CDR2 SMNVEV (reference sequence). The ends lost 4 bases at V and 7 bases at J; junction bases unmatched: 4. DNA for the CDR3: TGTGCCAGCAGTTCGCCGGGACAGGGGGCGACCCAGTACTTC. This gives the protein CASSSPGQGATQYF.

This clonotype was detected once. The chain combines TRBV20-1 with TRBJ2-7; 9 nucleotides agree with TRBD1. CDR1 is DFQATT and CDR2 is SNEGSKA in the germline V gene (reference sequence). The length of the CDR3 is 12 residues. V lost 8 bases, J lost 0 bases, and 2 bases stayed unmatched. The CDR3 DNA reads TGCAGTCCGGGACAGGGCTCCTACGAGCAGTACTTC. Translation gives CSPGQGSYEQYF.

The J gene is TRBJ1-2, the V gene TRBV6-1; 9 nucleotides align to TRBD1. The CDR3 covers 16 residues. Germline trimming cut 5 bases from V and 2 bases from J; bases unmatched to any gene: 9. CDR1 is MNHNS, CDR2 SASEGT, per germline. The CDR3 region is CASSFTGTGLNYGYTF. CDR3 DNA: TGTGCCAGCAGTTTTACCGGGACAGGGTTAAACTATGGCTACACCTTC.

In its sample, this clonotype was seen many times. V is TRBV7-9 and J is TRBJ2-5, with TRBD2 identical over 10 bases. J was trimmed by 5 bases and V by 3 bases; bases with no gene match: 3. Germline V lookup: CDR1 SEHNR, CDR2 FQNEAQ (reference sequence). The CDR3 runs 14 residues. DNA of the CDR3: TGTGCCAGCAGCTTCCCAGCGGGAGGGGAGACCCAGTACTTC. Translated: CASSFPAGGETQYF.

CDR3: CASSLGRGAVYGYTF. The CDR3 region has the DNA TGTGCCAGCAGCCTCGGACGGGGGGCTGTCTATGGCTACACCTTC. The V gene is TRBV11-1, the J gene TRBJ1-2; a possible D gene is TRBD1 (6 bases). Germline V gives CDR1 SGHAT, CDR2 FQDESV (reference sequence). The CDR3 is 15 amino acids. Trimming stripped 5 bases from V and 4 bases from J, with 17 bases between.

The CDR3 loop reads CSVGRGPYEQYF. The CDR3 DNA reads TGCAGCGTCGGGAGGGGGCCCTACGAGCAGTACTTC. The J gene is TRBJ2-7, the V gene TRBV29-1, with TRBD2 as a possible D gene (8 bases). V was trimmed by 6 bases and J by 2 bases, leaving 11 bases between them. Germline lookup yields CDR1 SQVTM and CDR2 ANQGSEA. The CDR3 contains 12 residues.

Regarding this clonotype: At one of its ends the junction is not consistent with the germline gene, which may arise from a read error. The V call is TRBV2, the J call TRBJ1-6, with TRBD1 matching over 9 bases. This CDR3 contains 15 residues. The germline V gene encodes CDR1 SNHLY and CDR2 FYNNEI. CDR3 residues: CAGRGRQGDNSPLHF. CDR3 DNA: TGTGCCGGCAGAGGCAGACAGGGGGATAATTCACCCCTCCACTTT.

CDR3 loop: CASSFVDSDNEQYF. CDR3 in DNA: TGTGCCAGCAGTTTCGTGGACAGTGACAACGAGCAGTACTTC. The V and J genes are TRBV27 and TRBJ2-7; D perhaps matches TRBD1 (6 bases). The V gene's germline CDR1 is MNHEY and CDR2 SMNVEV (reference sequence). The CDR3 contains 14 residues. The V gene lost 3 bases and the J gene lost 5 bases, with 14 bases spanning the gap.

This clonotype was found many times. V and J are TRBV7-9 and TRBJ1-1, with a possible D match to TRBD1 (5 bases). Deletions cut 8 bases from V and 1 base from J, with 8 bases between. The germline V gene has CDR1 SEHNR and CDR2 FQNEAQ (reference sequence). The CDR3 covers 12 residues. CDR3 nucleotide sequence: TGTGCCAGCGTTGGACAGAACACTGAAGCTTTCTTT. Its translation is CASVGQNTEAFF.